The T cell receptor beta chain under discussion was sequenced for a study of beta chain features in type 1 diabetes. In the case of this clone: As yet, its antigen is unknown.

Expressed TCRB transcripts were sequenced, since all the RNA that had been isolated was reverse transcribed. Assay used: immunoSEQ multiplex PCR; TCRdb lists only in-frame clones, some missing. The sample has hundreds of thousands of clones, 11% to 15% seen once; the top ten hold approximately 0.042%. Overall study results and limits: Significant though moderate, a shortening of TCRB CDR3s appeared in all four CD4+ subsets of Type 1 diabetes patients.

V was trimmed by 0 bases and J by 2 bases, leaving 8 bases between them. Germline CDR1 and CDR2: SGHRS and YFSETQ. CDR3 length: 14 amino acids. The sample taken for sequencing was naive CD4+ T cells from blood. This TCR derives from a man aged 18 to 30 with type 1 diabetes. The chain recombines TRBV5-1 with TRBJ1-2; possibly TRBD1 for D (5 bases). The CDR3 DNA follows: TGCGCCAGCAGCTTGGTAGGGGAAAACTATGGCTACACCTTC. It is translated as CASSLVGENYGYTF.